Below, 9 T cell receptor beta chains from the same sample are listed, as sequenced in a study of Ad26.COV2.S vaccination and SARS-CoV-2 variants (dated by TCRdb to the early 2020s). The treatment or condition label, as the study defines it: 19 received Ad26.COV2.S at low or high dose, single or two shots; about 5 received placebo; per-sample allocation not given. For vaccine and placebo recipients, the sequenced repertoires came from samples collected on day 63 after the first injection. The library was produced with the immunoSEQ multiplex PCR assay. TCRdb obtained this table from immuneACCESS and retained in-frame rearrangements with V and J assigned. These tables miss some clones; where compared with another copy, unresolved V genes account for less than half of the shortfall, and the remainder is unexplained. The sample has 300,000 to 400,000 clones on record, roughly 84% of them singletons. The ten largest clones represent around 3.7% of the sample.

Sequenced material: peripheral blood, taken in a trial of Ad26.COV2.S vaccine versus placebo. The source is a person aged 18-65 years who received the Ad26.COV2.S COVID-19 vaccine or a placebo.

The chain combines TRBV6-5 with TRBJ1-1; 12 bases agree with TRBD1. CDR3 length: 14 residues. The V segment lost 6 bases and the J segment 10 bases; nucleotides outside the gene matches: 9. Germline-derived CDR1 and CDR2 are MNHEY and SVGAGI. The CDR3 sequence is CASRLGQGARRAFF. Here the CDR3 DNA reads TGTGCCAGCAGACTGGGACAGGGGGCGAGAAGAGCTTTCTTT.

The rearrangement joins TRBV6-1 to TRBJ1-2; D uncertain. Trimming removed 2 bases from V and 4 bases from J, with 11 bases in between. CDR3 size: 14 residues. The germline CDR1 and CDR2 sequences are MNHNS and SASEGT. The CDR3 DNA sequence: TGTGCCAGCAGTGAAATAATGGCGGCCTATGGCTACACCTTC. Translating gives CASSEIMAAYGYTF.

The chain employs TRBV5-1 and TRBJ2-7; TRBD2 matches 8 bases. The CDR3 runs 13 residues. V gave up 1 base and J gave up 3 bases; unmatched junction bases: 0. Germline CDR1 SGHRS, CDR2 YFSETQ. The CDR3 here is CASSLSGGYEQYF. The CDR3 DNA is TGCGCCAGCAGCTTGAGCGGGGGCTACGAGCAGTACTTC.

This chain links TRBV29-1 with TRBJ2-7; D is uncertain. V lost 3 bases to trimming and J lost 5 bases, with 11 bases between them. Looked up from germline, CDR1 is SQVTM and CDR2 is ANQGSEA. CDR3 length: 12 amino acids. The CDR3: CSVDGPLDEQYF. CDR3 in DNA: TGCAGCGTTGATGGGCCCCTCGACGAGCAGTACTTC.

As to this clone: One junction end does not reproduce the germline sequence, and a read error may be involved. The CDR3: CASRQVLRGWETQYF. DNA of the CDR3: TGTGCCAGCAGACAAGTCCTACGGGGGTGGGAGACCCAGTACTTC. This rearrangement joins TRBV3-1 (or the pseudogene TRBV3-2) to TRBJ2-5, with a weak D call TRBD2 (6 bases). There are 15 residues in the CDR3. From germline, CDR1 is LGHDT and CDR2 YNNKEL (reference sequence).

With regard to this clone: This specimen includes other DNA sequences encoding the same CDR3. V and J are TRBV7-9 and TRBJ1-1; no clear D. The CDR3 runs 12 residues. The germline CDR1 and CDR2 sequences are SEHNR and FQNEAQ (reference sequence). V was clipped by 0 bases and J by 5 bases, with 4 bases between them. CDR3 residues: CASSLAGTEAFF. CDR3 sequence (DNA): TGTGCCAGCAGCTTAGCTGGGACTGAAGCTTTCTTT.

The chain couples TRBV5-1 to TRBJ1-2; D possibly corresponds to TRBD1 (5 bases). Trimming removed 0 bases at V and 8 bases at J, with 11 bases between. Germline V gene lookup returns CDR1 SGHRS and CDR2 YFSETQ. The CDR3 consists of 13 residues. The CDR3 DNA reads TGCGCCAGCAGCTTGGGGAGGGGAGACGGCTACACCTTC. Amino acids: CASSLGRGDGYTF.

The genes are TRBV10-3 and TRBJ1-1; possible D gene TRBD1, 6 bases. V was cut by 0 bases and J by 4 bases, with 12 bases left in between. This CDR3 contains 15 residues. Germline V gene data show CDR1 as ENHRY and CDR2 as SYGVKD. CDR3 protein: CAISESNTGSTEAFF. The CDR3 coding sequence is TGTGCCATCAGTGAGTCTAATACAGGGTCCACTGAAGCTTTCTTT.

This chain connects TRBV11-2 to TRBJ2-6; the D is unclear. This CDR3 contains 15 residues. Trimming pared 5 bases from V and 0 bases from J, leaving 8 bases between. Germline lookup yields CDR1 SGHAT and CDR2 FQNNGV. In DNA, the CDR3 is TGTGCCAGCAGCAACGGTCGCTCTGGGGCCAACGTCCTGACTTTC. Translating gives CASSNGRSGANVLTF.